This passage covers 10 T cell receptor beta chains from one sample sequenced in a study of T cell responses to AZD1222 COVID-19 vaccine. The data were produced by immunoSEQ multiplex PCR, yet TCRdb's version contains in-frame clones alone and is incomplete. The table has 85,000 to 90,000 clones, almost 90% seen once. The sequenced sample was peripheral blood, obtained on day 0 of MenACWY control vaccination. Receptor source: an adult in good health.

The chain couples TRBV20-1 to TRBJ1-2; no clear D. Trimming took 3 bases from V and 5 from J, leaving 10 bases between them. CDR3 size: 12 residues. The V gene's germline CDR1 is DFQATT and CDR2 SNEGSKA (reference sequence). The CDR3 nucleotides are TGCAGTGCTAGTGAACAGAGTTATGGCTACACCTTC. This translates into CSASEQSYGYTF.

The chain joins TRBV3-1 (or the pseudogene TRBV3-2) to TRBJ1-5; a weak D match, TRBD1 (5 bases). The CDR3 has 14 amino acids. CDR1 LGHDT and CDR2 YNNKEL come from the germline V gene (reference sequence). V lost 1 base, J lost 6 bases, and 10 bases lay in between. CDR3 amino acids: CASSQGRGPQPQHF. The CDR3 nucleotides are TGTGCCAGCAGCCAAGGGAGGGGCCCTCAGCCCCAGCATTTT.

The chain couples TRBV11-2 to TRBJ2-5, with TRBD2 matching 8 bases. This CDR3 has 15 residues. Per germline, CDR1 SGHAT and CDR2 FQNNGV. With V trimmed by 2 bases and J by 5 bases, 7 bases remained unmatched. CDR3 protein: CASSLRGGLFETQYF. As DNA, the CDR3 is TGTGCCAGCAGCTTACGGGGGGGCCTTTTTGAGACCCAGTACTTC.

This chain's CDR3 is CSVEPDRGYTEAFF. For the CDR3, the DNA is TGCAGCGTCGAGCCTGACAGGGGGTACACTGAAGCTTTCTTT. The rearrangement joins TRBV29-1 to TRBJ1-1; 9 nucleotides match TRBD1. The CDR3 is 14 amino acids. CDR1 is SQVTM and CDR2 is ANQGSEA in the germline V gene. After removal of 6 bases from V and 3 bases from J, the junction contained 8 bases not matched to a gene.

The chain employs TRBV5-1 and TRBJ2-2; D remains ambiguous. The CDR3 has 15 amino acids. Germline lookup yields CDR1 SGHRS and CDR2 YFSETQ. V lost 0 bases and J 0 bases, leaving 6 bases between the germline ends. CDR3: CASSLDIANTGELFF. The CDR3 nucleotides are TGCGCCAGCAGCTTGGACATTGCGAACACCGGGGAGCTGTTTTTT.

The chain is built from TRBV7-8 and TRBJ1-6; a possible D gene is TRBD1 (6 bases). Germline V CDR1 and CDR2: SGHVS, FQNEAQ. V was shortened by 1 base and J by 10 bases, with 8 bases between the two germline ends. CDR3 size: 13 residues. CDR3 sequence reads: CASSLGGRSPLHF. The CDR3 coding sequence is TGTGCCAGCAGCTTAGGGGGGCGATCACCCCTCCACTTT.

The chain combines TRBV27 with TRBJ2-5, with D maybe TRBD2 (5 bases). This CDR3 is 13 amino acids long. In germline, CDR1 is MNHEY, CDR2 SMNVEV (reference sequence). V shed 3 bases and J shed 2 bases, with 7 bases lying between them. CDR3 nucleotides: TGTGCCAGCAGTTTTAGGGAGCAAGAGACCCAGTACTTC. Translated: CASSFREQETQYF.

The V and J genes are TRBV9 and TRBJ1-3; D is uncertain. CDR1 is SGDLS, CDR2 YYNGEE, per germline. The V gene lost 4 bases and the J gene lost 2 bases, with 22 bases spanning the gap. The CDR3 consists of 18 residues. CDR3 DNA: TGTGCCAGCAGCACACCGAAATTGGGGATGACGGCTGGAAACACCATATATTTT. The encoded protein is CASSTPKLGMTAGNTIYF.

The V and J genes are TRBV15 and TRBJ1-3; no clear D gene. V was cut by 5 bases and J by 4 bases, with 15 bases left in between. Germline lookup yields CDR1 LNHNV and CDR2 YYDKDF (reference sequence). The CDR3 is 15 residues long. The CDR3: CATSQDQSSGNTIYF. The CDR3 DNA sequence: TGTGCCACCAGCCAAGACCAATCCTCGGGAAACACCATATATTTT.

The chain employs TRBV7-2 and TRBJ2-7; D not resolved. Germline V gene sequence: CDR1 SGHTA, CDR2 FQGNSA. V was pared by 1 base and J by 0 bases, with 10 bases between. This CDR3 has 15 residues. The CDR3 nucleotides read TGTGCCAGCAGCTTAGATCCGGGTAACTCCTACGAGCAGTACTTC. Amino acids: CASSLDPGNSYEQYF.